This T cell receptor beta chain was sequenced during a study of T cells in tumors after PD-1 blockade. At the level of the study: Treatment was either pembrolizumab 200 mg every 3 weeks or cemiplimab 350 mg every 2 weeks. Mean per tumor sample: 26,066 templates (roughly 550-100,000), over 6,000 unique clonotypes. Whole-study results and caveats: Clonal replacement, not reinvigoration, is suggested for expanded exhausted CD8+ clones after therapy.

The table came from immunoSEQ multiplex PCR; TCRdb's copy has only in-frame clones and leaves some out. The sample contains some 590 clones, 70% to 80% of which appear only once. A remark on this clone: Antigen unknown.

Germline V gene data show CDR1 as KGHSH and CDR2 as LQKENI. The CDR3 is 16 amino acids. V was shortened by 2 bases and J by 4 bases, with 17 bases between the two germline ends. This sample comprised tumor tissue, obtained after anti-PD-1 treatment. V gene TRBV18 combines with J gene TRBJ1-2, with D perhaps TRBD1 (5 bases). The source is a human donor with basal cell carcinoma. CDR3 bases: TGTGCCAGCTCACCATCCAGAGTCGGTGGGACCTATGGCTACACCTTC. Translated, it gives CASSPSRVGGTYGYTF.